The T cell receptor beta chain described here comes from a study of blood T cell repertoires in COVID-19. Overall study context: T cells, B-cell-depleted T cells, or PBMCs supplied cDNA or gDNA.

The method was immunoSEQ multiplex PCR; TCRdb's version includes in-frame clones alone and lacks a portion of them. The repertoire consists of approximately 200,000 clones, with more than 80% occurring once and the leading ten covering 0.95% to 1.5%. Germline CDR1 LGHDT, CDR2 YNNKEL (reference sequence). This CDR3 is built from 16 residues. V lost 0 bases to trimming and J lost 5 bases, with 15 bases between them. This chain links TRBV3-1 (or the pseudogene TRBV3-2) with TRBJ2-3, with a tentative D call TRBD2 (7 bases). The sequence derives from a man aged 25 to 45 who had recovered from COVID-19. Sequencing used PBMCs or T cells enriched from blood (not recorded which). The CDR3 here is CASSQEGGAEEDTQYF. The CDR3 DNA reads as TGTGCCAGCAGCCAAGAGGGGGGGGCGGAGGAAGATACGCAGTATTTT.